This T cell receptor beta chain comes out of a study of T-cell memory formation after mild COVID-19. Study-level information: The two donors had largely donor-specific TCR clusters. Broader study findings: Within pre-infection memory, some responding clones were found, suggesting cross-reactive memory joined.

After 5'RACE with constant-segment primers, TCR alpha and TCR beta cDNA libraries carrying sample barcodes and UMIs were obtained. In TCRdb, the 5' RACE reads were re-called with MiXCR into one record per CDR3 protein. The sample lists roughly 250,000 distinct CDR3 sequences; 16% were seen once. The CDR3 spans 14 residues. CDR1 and CDR2 from the germline V gene are MNHEY and SVGAGI. The V end was cut by 6 bases, the J end by 4 bases, with 15 bases between. In its sample, this clonotype was seen a few times. The antigen is undetermined. The chain employs TRBV6-5 and TRBJ1-2, with unresolved D. The sequenced material came from PBMCs or a T cell subset sorted from them (not recorded which). This clonotype was sampled from a man younger than 35 who had mild COVID-19 (a few samples of this study predate the infection). Cell type and time point are not known. The CDR3 spells CASSSGRVGYGYTF. The DNA for the CDR3 is TGTGCCAGCAGCAGTGGTCGGGTGGGCTATGGCTACACCTTC.